This T cell receptor beta chain was sequenced in a study of T cell changes during pregnancy in multiple sclerosis. CDR1 is SGHRS, CDR2 YFSETQ, per germline. J was trimmed by 5 bases and V by 3 bases; bases with no gene match: 7. The CDR3 covers 15 residues. Profiled with immunoSEQ multiplex PCR; TCRdb holds only in-frame clones, not every one. There are some 87,000 clones in the sample; 90% to 95% occur only once, and under 1.2% lies in the top ten. The sequence was obtained from a female donor with multiple sclerosis, enrolled in a pregnancy study. The genes are TRBV5-1 and TRBJ2-5; 10 nucleotides match TRBD2. The material sequenced was peripheral blood, taken in the second trimester of pregnancy. The CDR3 DNA reads TGCGCCAGCAGCTCCTTAGCGGGGGGCGGCGAGACCCAGTACTTC. Translating gives CASSSLAGGGETQYF. Drawing the rest from reference TRBV5-1 and TRBJ2-5, the complete variable domain is KAGVTQTPRYLIKTRGQQVTLSCSPISGHRSVSWYQQTPGQGLQFLFEYFSETQRNKGNFPGRFSGRQFSNSRSEMNVSTLELGDSALYLCASSSLAGGGETQYFGPGTRLLVL.